The next 9 T cell receptor beta chains were all read from a single sample in a study of blood T cell repertoires in COVID-19 (dated by TCRdb to the early 2020s). Receptor libraries were prepared by the immunoSEQ multiplex PCR assay. The source is immuneACCESS, and TCRdb retained only in-frame sequences with V and J called. Part of the clones is not carried over; for the studies checked, unresolved V genes explain less than half of this, and the remainder is unexplained. The sample table lists 70,000 to 95,000 clones, almost 90% of them with a count of one. The top ten hold roughly 8.1% of the sample. What was sequenced was peripheral blood. The receptors stem from a woman in her 70s with acute or convalescent COVID-19.

This chain connects TRBV28 to TRBJ2-7; weak D call: TRBD2 (6 bases). Trimming cost V 4 bases and J 0 bases, with 16 bases left between them. In germline, CDR1 is MDHEN, CDR2 SYDVKM. The CDR3 is 16 amino acids. The CDR3 region has the DNA TGTGCCAGCAGTTGGCGAGGGAGGTCTCCCTCCTACGAGCAGTACTTC. The encoded protein is CASSWRGRSPSYEQYF. Together with reference TRBV28 and TRBJ2-7, the CDR3 gives the full variable domain: DVKVTQSSRYLVKRTGEKVFLECVQDMDHENMFWYRQDPGLGLRLIYFSYDVKMKEKGDIPEGYSVSREKKERFSLILESASTNQTSMYLCASSWRGRSPSYEQYFGPGTRLTVT.

The rearrangement joins TRBV11-1 to TRBJ2-5; TRBD1 matches at 8 bases. Trimming took 1 base from V and 1 from J; bases not matched to a gene: 5. The CDR3 has 16 amino acids. Germline V gene sequence: CDR1 SGHAT, CDR2 FQDESV (reference sequence). The CDR3 here is CASSLVQGAGQETQYF. The CDR3, as DNA: TGTGCCAGCAGCTTAGTCCAGGGGGCTGGCCAAGAGACCCAGTACTTC. Full variable domain (remainder filled in from reference TRBV11-1 and TRBJ2-5): EAEVAQSPRYKITEKSQAVAFWCDPISGHATLYWYRQILGQGPELLVQFQDESVVDDSQLPKDRFSAERLKGVDSTLKIQPAELGDSAMYLCASSLVQGAGQETQYFGPGTRLLVL.

This clone was observed a few times. This chain uses TRBV2 with TRBJ1-3; possible D gene TRBD1, 6 bases. Germline V gene sequence: CDR1 SNHLY, CDR2 FYNNEI. Trimming removed 6 bases from V and 0 bases from J, with 9 bases in between. This CDR3 comprises 14 residues. The CDR3 DNA reads TGTGCCAGCAGAGGGGACATCTCTGGAAACACCATATATTTT. Amino acid sequence: CASRGDISGNTIYF.

The J gene is TRBJ2-7, the V gene TRBV28; TRBD2 is a possible D gene (5 bases). The CDR3 is 14 residues long. Germline loops: CDR1 MDHEN, CDR2 SYDVKM. Between the trimmed V and J ends, which lost 5 bases and 2 bases, there was a span of 13 bases. The CDR3 is CASSRAGNTYEQYF. CDR3 bases: TGTGCCAGCAGTAGAGCCGGGAACACCTACGAGCAGTACTTC.

The J gene is TRBJ2-1, the V gene TRBV28, with 10 positions matching TRBD2. The V segment lost 6 bases and the J segment 15 bases; nucleotides outside the gene matches: 8. Per the germline V gene, CDR1 is MDHEN and CDR2 is SYDVKM. The CDR3 has 12 residues. The CDR3 loop is CASSITSGVRFF. Written as DNA, the CDR3 is TGTGCCAGCAGCATAACTAGCGGGGTTCGGTTCTTC.

This clone was observed a single time. This rearrangement joins TRBV30 to TRBJ2-5; 7 bases map to TRBD1. Trimming cost V 4 bases and J 0 bases; bases outside gene matches: 5. The germline CDR1 and CDR2 sequences are GTSNPN and SVGIG (reference sequence). This CDR3 has 14 residues. The CDR3 DNA sequence: TGTGCCTGGACCAACGACAGGGACCAAGAGACCCAGTACTTC. As protein: CAWTNDRDQETQYF.

The rearrangement uses TRBV19 and TRBJ2-7; a weak D match, TRBD2 (5 bases). In germline, CDR1 is LNHDA, CDR2 SQIVND (reference sequence). The V gene lost 5 bases and the J gene lost 3 bases, with 11 bases spanning the gap. The CDR3 loop spans 13 amino acids. CDR3 nucleotide sequence: TGTGCCAGTAGTGCACGACGGGGCTACGAGCAGTACTTC. Translation: CASSARRGYEQYF.

V is TRBV29-1 and J is TRBJ2-6, with TRBD1 matching 10 bases. The V and J ends lost 7 bases and 0 bases, in that order; junction bases with no gene match: 24. The V gene's germline CDR1 is SQVTM and CDR2 ANQGSEA. This CDR3 region has 22 residues. CDR3 in amino acids: CSGTGDRGRDILPLSGANVLTF. Written as DNA, the CDR3 is TGCAGCGGGACAGGGGACAGGGGAAGGGATATATTGCCACTCTCTGGGGCCAACGTCCTGACTTTC.

The chain employs TRBV12-3 or TRBV12-4 and TRBJ2-1, with unresolved D. This CDR3 is built from 11 residues. Trimming cost V 5 bases and J 8 bases, with 7 bases left between them. CDR3 residues: CASSTYDEQFF. In DNA, the CDR3 is TGTGCCAGCAGTACTTACGATGAGCAGTTCTTC.